One sample yielded the 10 T cell receptor beta chains listed below, sequenced in a study of shared clonotypes between healthy human individuals (dated by TCRdb to about 2020). Library method: the immunoSEQ multiplex PCR assay. Imported from immuneACCESS, the table was reduced by TCRdb to in-frame sequences with V and J called. These copies leave out some clones; in studies compared against another copy, an unresolved V gene accounts for under half, and the cause of the remainder is not known. Across this sample there are a few million clones, with 90% to 95% seen only once. Together, the top ten hold around 1.7% of the sample. CD8 naive samples were CD45RO-negative cells positively selected for CCR7, giving a CD45RA+CCR7+ population that excluded TemRA cells. Sequences were obtained from naive CD8+ T cells from PBMCs. What the cell subset or site label conveys for this sample: CD45RA+CCR7+. The receptors stem from a man aged 18 to 30 in good health. Some clones in this sample may be carry-over from other donors' samples.

A remark on this clone: One end of the junction does not line up with germline, which may come from a read error. The chain couples TRBV6-5 to TRBJ2-1; a possible D gene is TRBD2 (6 bases). The CDR3 is made up of 16 amino acids. The germline gives CDR1 MNHEY, CDR2 SVGAGI. The CDR3 DNA reads as TGTGCCAGCAGATACTCCCCGGCGGGAAGTTACAATGAGCAGTTCTTC. Translation: CASRYSPAGSYNEQFF.

The chain couples TRBV28 to TRBJ2-7, with 7 bases fitting TRBD2. Germline assignment: CDR1 MDHEN and CDR2 SYDVKM. Trimming took 3 bases from V and 2 from J; bases not matched to a gene: 7. This CDR3 spans 15 amino acids. The CDR3 here is CASSFKAGTTYEQYF. CDR3 sequence (DNA): TGTGCCAGCAGTTTTAAAGCGGGGACTACCTACGAGCAGTACTTC.

V is TRBV4-2 and J is TRBJ1-1; 10 positions agree with TRBD1. The CDR3 sequence is 15 residues long. The germline V gene has CDR1 LGHNA and CDR2 YNFKEQ. After removal of 2 bases from V and 4 bases from J, the junction contained 4 bases not matched to a gene. CDR3 nucleotides: TGTGCCAGCAGCCAATGGGACAGGGGCGGCACTGAAGCTTTCTTT. Protein: CASSQWDRGGTEAFF.

The rearrangement joins TRBV7-2 to TRBJ2-1, with 9 nucleotides matching TRBD1. J was trimmed by 10 bases and V by 5 bases; bases with no gene match: 18. The CDR3 consists of 17 residues. Germline V gene data show CDR1 as SGHTA and CDR2 as FQGNSA. CDR3 sequence reads: CASSPTVGTGTFGEQFF. The CDR3, as DNA: TGTGCCAGCAGCCCCACCGTGGGGACAGGGACCTTTGGGGAGCAGTTCTTC. Together with reference TRBV7-2 and TRBJ2-1, the CDR3 gives the full variable domain: GAGVSQSPSNKVTEKGKDVELRCDPISGHTALYWYRQSLGQGLEFLIYFQGNSAPDKSGLPSDRFSAERTGGSVSTLTIQRTQQEDSAVYLCASSPTVGTGTFGEQFFGPGTRLTVL.

This clone was found once. The rearrangement joins TRBV15 to TRBJ2-3; D assignment may be TRBD1 or TRBD2 (6 bases each). The CDR3 loop spans 14 amino acids. Germline lookup yields CDR1 LNHNV and CDR2 YYDKDF (reference sequence). The V and J ends lost 1 base and 4 bases respectively, with 9 bases between them. This chain's CDR3 is CATSRVGGADTQYF. The CDR3 DNA follows: TGTGCCACCAGCAGAGTGGGGGGCGCAGATACGCAGTATTTT.

The rearrangement joins TRBV6-5 to TRBJ2-5; TRBD2 might be the D (5 bases). Judging by the DNA end, TRBJ2-7 fits better; the J call may be wrong. The germline V gene encodes CDR1 MNHEY and CDR2 SVGAGI. This CDR3 has 15 residues. The CDR3 DNA follows: TGTGCCAGCAGTTACGAGACGGGGAATTCCTACGAGCAGTACTTC. It is translated as CASSYETGNSYEQYF.

This chain links TRBV4-1 with TRBJ1-2; the match to TRBD1 covers 8 bases. Germline CDR1 is MGHRA and CDR2 is YSYEKL. The V and J ends lost 2 bases and 7 bases, in that order; junction bases with no gene match: 9. The CDR3 has 15 amino acids. CDR3 region: CASSQRQGTDSGYTF. In DNA form, the CDR3 reads TGCGCCAGCAGCCAACGACAGGGGACAGATAGTGGCTACACCTTC.

This chain joins TRBV6-5 and TRBJ2-2; the D is unclear. The germline gives CDR1 MNHEY, CDR2 SVGAGI. Trimming pared 0 bases from V and 6 bases from J, leaving 14 bases between. The CDR3 is 16 residues long. The CDR3 loop is CASSYSPYEAAGELFF. DNA for the CDR3: TGTGCCAGCAGTTACTCCCCTTATGAGGCGGCCGGGGAGCTGTTTTTT.

V and J are TRBV6-1 and TRBJ2-2; possibly TRBD1 or TRBD2 for D (5 bases each). The germline V gene has CDR1 MNHNS and CDR2 SASEGT. Trimming pared 3 bases from V and 1 base from J, leaving 12 bases between. The length of the CDR3 is 16 residues. The CDR3 is CASSELRGMNTGELFF. Written as DNA, the CDR3 is TGTGCCAGCAGTGAGCTGAGGGGCATGAACACCGGGGAGCTGTTTTTT.

In the case of this clone: The same CDR3 also results from other DNA sequences found in this sample. The V and J genes are TRBV19 and TRBJ2-1; 8 positions match TRBD2. Germline V lookup: CDR1 LNHDA, CDR2 SQIVND (reference sequence). J gave up 3 bases and V 6 bases, and 7 bases lay outside the gene matches. This CDR3 is built from 15 residues. The CDR3 nucleotides are TGTGCCAGTAGCCCAACTAGCGGATTCTACAATGAGCAGTTCTTC. Amino acid sequence: CASSPTSGFYNEQFF.